This T cell receptor (beta chain) was documented in a study of T cells in Graves' hyperthyroidism and ophthalmopathy. Among the patients, aged 18 to 65, hyperthyroidism was newly diagnosed and had lasted under 2 months. The PBMCs were taken from around 9.1 ml of fresh peripheral blood. J was trimmed by 1 base and V by 6 bases; bases with no gene match: 3. CDR3 length equals 13 residues. This clonotype was found many times. As yet, its antigen is unknown. General study points: Blood samples included most of the expanded thyroid clonotypes exceeding 0.001.

The source material, RNA transcripts, was used to amplify TCR beta CDR3 regions. The HTBI primer set drove a first-round RT-PCR of the TCR CDR3. TCRdb independently ran MiXCR on the multiplex PCR reads; one entry per CDR3 protein. The sample comprises roughly 250,000 distinct CDR3 sequences, about 14% of which are singletons, and roughly 15% rests with the top ten. The sequence was collected from a woman in her forties with Graves' hyperthyroidism that later progressed to Graves' ophthalmopathy. The sample was blood. The rearrangement links TRBV12-3 or TRBV12-4 to TRBJ2-7, with TRBD1 matching 7 bases. For the CDR3, the DNA is TGTGCCAGCAGATCGGGACAGTCCTACGAGCAGTACTTC. This translates into CASRSGQSYEQYF.